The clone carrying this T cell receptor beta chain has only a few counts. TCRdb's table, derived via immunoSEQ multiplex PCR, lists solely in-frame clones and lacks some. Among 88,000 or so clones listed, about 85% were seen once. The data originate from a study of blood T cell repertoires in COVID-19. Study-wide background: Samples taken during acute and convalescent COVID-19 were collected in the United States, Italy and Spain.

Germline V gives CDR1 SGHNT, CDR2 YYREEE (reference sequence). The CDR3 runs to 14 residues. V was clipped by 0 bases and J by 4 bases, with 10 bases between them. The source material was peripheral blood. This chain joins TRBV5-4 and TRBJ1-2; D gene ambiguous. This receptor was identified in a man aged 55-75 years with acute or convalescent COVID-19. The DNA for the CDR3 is TGTGCCAGCAGCTTGGATTCTCTGAGCTATGGCTACACCTTC. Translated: CASSLDSLSYGYTF.